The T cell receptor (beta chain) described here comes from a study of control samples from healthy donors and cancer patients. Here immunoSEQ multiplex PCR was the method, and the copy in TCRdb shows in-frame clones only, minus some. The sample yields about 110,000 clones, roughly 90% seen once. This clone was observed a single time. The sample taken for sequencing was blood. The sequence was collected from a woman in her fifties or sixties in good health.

CDR3 nucleotide sequence: TGTGCCAGCAGTGTCTACGAGCAGTACTTC. Its protein is CASSVYEQYF. The chain carries TRBV2 and TRBJ2-7; D is uncertain. Germline assignment: CDR1 SNHLY and CDR2 FYNNEI. V was pared by 4 bases and J by 3 bases, with 1 base between. CDR3 size: 10 residues.